This T cell receptor beta chain was captured in a study of EBV T-cell therapy then PD-1 blockade in nasopharyngeal carcinoma. Treatment specified: AdE1-LMPpoly-expanded autologous EBV-specific T-cell therapy followed by anti-PD-1 nivolumab. Clones were sequenced by immunoSEQ multiplex PCR, and TCRdb holds only the in-frame ones, with some missing. The sample consists of 22,000 or so clones, 70% to 85% of them appearing once. Regarding this clone: Its antigen remains unidentified.

CDR1 is MGHRA and CDR2 is YSYEKL in the germline V gene. The CDR3 runs to 16 residues. Trimming shortened V by 1 base and J by 0 bases, and 10 bases separated the two germline ends. The TCR originated in a man in his forties or fifties with nasopharyngeal carcinoma. The sequenced sample was CD8+ T cells from blood, obtained at day -245 from a patient whose treatment included autologous EBV-specific T cells and nivolumab. V usage is TRBV4-1 and J usage is TRBJ1-3; D gene ambiguous. CDR3 DNA sequence: TGCGCCAGCAGCCAAGGGCAGGAGGGCTCTGGAAACACCATATATTTT. Encoded protein: CASSQGQEGSGNTIYF.